Shown below are 24 T cell receptor beta chains from a single sample sequenced in a study of T-cell reconstitution after alpha-beta-depleted transplantation in children. Using unique molecular identifiers, the investigators prepared the TCRbeta library. MiXCR, run by TCRdb on the PCR reads, gives a single entry per CDR3 protein. The table records about 470,000 distinct CDR3 sequences, roughly two fifths of them present only once. The specimen was PBMCs, collected before TCRalphabeta/CD19-depleted stem cell transplant. The receptor source for this set is a girl aged 2 to 9 with aplastic anemia, due to receive a stem cell transplant.

Comment on this clonotype: Given a much more abundant clone one base away, this may be a read error. The genes are TRBV21-1 and TRBJ2-2; the table calls TRBD1, which could not be checked here. TRBV21-1 is a documented pseudogene. The CDR3 contains 17 residues. The CDR3 DNA is TGTGCCAGCAGCAAAAATAAGGGGTGGACCAACACCGGGGAGCTGTTTTTT. It is translated as CASSKNKGWTNTGELFF.

The chain links TRBV7-9 to TRBJ2-1; 9 nucleotides agree with TRBD1. This CDR3 region has 13 residues. CDR1 is SEHNR and CDR2 is FQNEAQ in the germline V gene (reference sequence). With 4 bases clipped from V and 14 bases from J, the junction kept 9 bases outside the gene matches. CDR3 amino acids: CASSSGGTGYEFF. DNA for the CDR3: TGTGCCAGCAGCTCAGGCGGGACAGGGTATGAGTTCTTC.

Comments on this clonotype: A much more abundant neighbour one base away suggests this may be a read error. This chain's CDR3 is CASRLRTVGEQYF. Written as DNA, the CDR3 is TGTGCCAGCAGATTGCGGACGGTGGGGGAGCAGTACTTC. The chain uses TRBV27 and TRBJ2-7; the D is unclear. The CDR3 sequence is 13 residues long. The V end was cut by 6 bases, the J end by 7 bases, with 16 bases between. CDR1 MNHEY and CDR2 SMNVEV come from the germline V gene (reference sequence).

There are a few counts of this clonotype. V gene TRBV12-3 or TRBV12-4 combines with J gene TRBJ1-2; maybe TRBD1 (6 bases). This CDR3 contains 14 residues. Trimming took 5 bases from V and 4 from J, leaving 14 bases between them. CDR3 nucleotide sequence: TGTGCCAGCAGTCGGTCTACACAGGGCTATGGCTACACCTTC. Amino acids: CASSRSTQGYGYTF.

This clonotype turned up a few times. The J gene is TRBJ2-3, the V gene TRBV13; 13 bases are a match to TRBD2. V lost 0 bases to trimming and J lost 5 bases; unmatched junction nucleotides: 2. The germline CDR1 and CDR2 sequences are PRHDT and FYEKMQ (reference sequence). This CDR3 is 16 amino acids long. The chain's CDR3 is CASSLGLAGGKDTQYF. The CDR3 region has the DNA TGTGCCAGCAGCTTAGGACTAGCGGGAGGGAAAGATACGCAGTATTTT.

This clonotype was observed a few times. The chain couples TRBV6-1 to TRBJ2-7; the D call may be TRBD1 or TRBD2 (6 bases each). Per the germline V gene, CDR1 is MNHNS and CDR2 is SASEGT. The V end was cut by 6 bases, the J end by 2 bases, with 11 bases between. The CDR3 is 13 residues long. DNA for the CDR3: TGTGCCAGCAGAGAGGGGGGAACCTACGAGCAGTACTTC. Protein: CASREGGTYEQYF.

The chain carries TRBV20-1 and TRBJ2-5, with D possibly matching TRBD1 (6 bases). The V and J ends lost 4 bases and 2 bases respectively, with 17 bases between them. The CDR3 is 15 amino acids. CDR1 is DFQATT and CDR2 is SNEGSKA in the germline V gene (reference sequence). The CDR3 bases are TGCAGTGCTACCTACCCGGACAGCCGACAAGAGACCCAGTACTTC. It specifies CSATYPDSRQETQYF.

This clonotype came up a few times. The V gene is TRBV7-2, the J gene TRBJ2-7; no clear D gene. Germline V gene data show CDR1 as SGHTA and CDR2 as FQGNSA. The V and J ends lost 1 base and 0 bases respectively, with 4 bases between them. This CDR3 is 13 amino acids long. Here the CDR3 DNA reads TGTGCCAGCAGCTTAGTCCACTCCTACGAGCAGTACTTC. Protein product: CASSLVHSYEQYF.

In regard to this clonotype: This may come from a read error, since a much larger clone is one base off. V is TRBV5-1 and J is TRBJ1-1; possible D gene TRBD1, 6 bases. Germline CDR1 and CDR2: SGHRS and YFSETQ. This CDR3 comprises 15 residues. Trimming left V 1 base short and J 2 bases short, with 12 bases between. CDR3 sequence reads: CASSLLGGFNTEAFF. The CDR3, as DNA: TGCGCCAGCAGCTTGTTGGGGGGCTTCAACACTGAAGCTTTCTTT.

This rearrangement joins TRBV29-1 to TRBJ2-5, with a weak D call TRBD2 (7 bases). Trimming stripped 2 bases from V and 7 bases from J, with 20 bases between. This CDR3 has 15 residues. Germline V gene sequence: CDR1 SQVTM, CDR2 ANQGSEA. CDR3 loop: CSVERGGARIGTQYF. In DNA, the CDR3 is TGCAGCGTTGAAAGGGGGGGCGCCCGGATCGGGACCCAGTACTTC.

The chain employs TRBV5-6 and TRBJ2-7; no firm D call. The CDR3 totals 12 residues. CDR1 and CDR2 from the germline V gene are SGHDT and YYEEEE. The germline V and J ends were trimmed by 2 bases and 3 bases, with 6 bases remaining between them. The CDR3 sequence is CASSFDGYEQYF. The CDR3 DNA is TGTGCCAGCAGCTTTGACGGCTACGAGCAGTACTTC.

This clonotype turned up a few times. The chain is built from TRBV29-1 and TRBJ2-3, with D possibly matching TRBD2 (5 bases). The CDR3 is 14 amino acids. Trimming took off 3 bases at V and 2 bases at J, with 12 bases between the two ends. Germline V gene sequence: CDR1 SQVTM, CDR2 ANQGSEA. In nucleotides, the CDR3 is TGCAGCGTTGACCATCCACGGGACACAGATACGCAGTATTTT. It codes for CSVDHPRDTDTQYF.

This clonotype was counted between two and nine times. The CDR3 reads CASGLASSYNEQFF. The CDR3, as DNA: TGTGCCAGCGGACTAGCTTCATCCTACAATGAGCAGTTCTTC. This chain links TRBV2 with TRBJ2-1; 8 positions agree with TRBD2. Germline lookup yields CDR1 SNHLY and CDR2 FYNNEI. The CDR3 consists of 14 residues. J gave up 1 base and V 8 bases, and 4 bases lay outside the gene matches.

This chain uses TRBV28 with TRBJ2-4; 7 bases are shared with TRBD2. Germline trimming cut 6 bases from V and 3 bases from J; bases unmatched to any gene: 2. From germline, CDR1 is MDHEN and CDR2 SYDVKM. The CDR3 is made up of 13 amino acids. CDR3: CASSWGGKNIQYF. The CDR3 nucleotides are TGTGCCAGCAGCTGGGGGGGCAAAAACATTCAGTACTTC.

The DNA of the CDR3 is TGTGCCACCAGTGATTTCGACAACAGGGAGACCCAGTACTTC. This codes for CATSDFDNRETQYF. The chain is built from TRBV24-1 and TRBJ2-5; D possibly corresponds to TRBD1 (5 bases). CDR1 KGHDR and CDR2 SFDVKD come from the germline V gene. With 1 base removed from V and 5 bases from J, the gap between germline ends came to 10 bases. There are 14 residues in the CDR3.

As regards this clonotype: A much larger clone lies a single base off, so this may be a read error. The chain uses TRBV29-1 and TRBJ1-1; possible D gene TRBD1, 6 bases. Trimming cost V 4 bases and J 1 base, with 7 bases left between them. The CDR3 spans 12 residues. The germline CDR1 and CDR2 sequences are SQVTM and ANQGSEA. CDR3 sequence: CSVVTGNTEAFF. In nucleotides, the CDR3 is TGCAGCGTTGTGACAGGGAACACTGAAGCTTTCTTT. Variable domain in full (rest from reference TRBV29-1 and TRBJ1-1): SAVISQKPSRDICQRGTSLTIQCQVDSQVTMMFWYRQQPGQSLTLIATANQGSEATYESGFVIDKFPISRPNLTFSTLTVSNMSPEDSSIYLCSVVTGNTEAFFGQGTRLTVV.

The rearrangement joins TRBV15 to TRBJ2-2; D uncertain. The CDR3 consists of 14 residues. With 6 bases removed from V and 0 bases from J, the gap between germline ends came to 8 bases. CDR1 and CDR2 (germline): LNHNV, YYDKDF (reference sequence). The CDR3 reads CATSNRANTGELFF. As DNA, the CDR3 is TGTGCCACCAGTAATAGAGCGAACACCGGGGAGCTGTTTTTT. Using reference TRBV15 and TRBJ2-2 for the parts outside the CDR3, the full variable domain is DAMVIQNPRYQVTQFGKPVTLSCSQTLNHNVMYWYQQKSSQAPKLLFHYYDKDFNNEADTPDNFQSRRPNTSFCFLDIRSPGLGDTAMYLCATSNRANTGELFFGEGSRLTVL.

The V gene is TRBV7-2, the J gene TRBJ2-1, with D possibly TRBD2 on 6 matching bases. V lost 0 bases to trimming and J lost 4 bases, with 16 bases between them. This CDR3 has 17 amino acids. The germline V gene encodes CDR1 SGHTA and CDR2 FQGNSA. The CDR3 bases are TGTGCCAGCAGCTTAGCGGTTACAACCGGGGGTTACAATGAGCAGTTCTTC. It translates to CASSLAVTTGGYNEQFF.

This clonotype occurred a few times. V and J are TRBV11-2 and TRBJ2-3; 11 positions match TRBD2. The CDR3 length is 14 residues. CDR1 SGHAT and CDR2 FQNNGV come from the germline V gene. V gave up 6 bases and J gave up 5 bases; unmatched junction bases: 4. CDR3 nucleotide sequence: TGTGCCAGCAGTAGCGGGAGGGCGGGAGATACGCAGTATTTT. Its translation: CASSSGRAGDTQYF.

The table lists this clonotype with many counts. CDR3 protein: CSALLAGRSDEQFF. The CDR3 nucleotides are TGCAGTGCTCTACTAGCGGGACGAAGCGATGAGCAGTTCTTC. The V call is TRBV20-1, the J call TRBJ2-1, with TRBD2 matching over 10 bases. Looked up from germline, CDR1 is DFQATT and CDR2 is SNEGSKA (reference sequence). Trimming took 5 bases from V and 8 from J; bases not matched to a gene: 9. This CDR3 is 14 amino acids long.

The gene calls are TRBV5-1 and TRBJ2-1; maybe TRBD2 (6 bases). The CDR3 spans 15 residues. The V gene's germline CDR1 is SGHRS and CDR2 YFSETQ. V lost 2 bases and J lost 8, with 17 bases in between. CDR3 region: CASSFRQGRRDEQFF. CDR3 nucleotide sequence: TGCGCCAGCAGCTTTAGGCAGGGCAGGAGGGATGAGCAGTTCTTC.

V and J are TRBV5-1 and TRBJ1-3, with TRBD1 as a possible D gene (5 bases). V lost 0 bases and J 1 base, leaving 11 bases between the germline ends. The CDR3 is 16 residues long. Germline lookup yields CDR1 SGHRS and CDR2 YFSETQ. In DNA, the CDR3 is TGCGCCAGCAGCTTGGCCGGGACGGGTTCTGGAAACACCATATATTTT. Protein sequence: CASSLAGTGSGNTIYF.

The rearrangement uses TRBV7-3 and TRBJ2-1, with TRBD2 matching 8 bases. Germline V gives CDR1 SGHTA, CDR2 FQGTGA. This CDR3 spans 16 amino acids. V was pared by 5 bases and J by 2 bases, with 8 bases of the junction left unmatched. CDR3 nucleotides: TGTGCCAGCAGCACGCAAGCGGGAGTTCCCTACAATGAGCAGTTCTTC. Translation gives CASSTQAGVPYNEQFF. Complete variable domain (other parts from reference TRBV7-3 and TRBJ2-1): GAGVSQTPSNKVTEKGKYVELRCDPISGHTALYWYRQSLGQGPEFLIYFQGTGAADDSGLPNDRFFAVRPEGSVSTLKIQRTERGDSAVYLCASSTQAGVPYNEQFFGPGTRLTVL.

In this sample, this clonotype turned up once. The rearrangement links TRBV20-1 to TRBJ2-5, with 8 bases lining up with TRBD2. The CDR3 is 15 residues long. V lost 2 bases and J lost 4; bases outside the gene matches: 9. Per the germline V gene, CDR1 is DFQATT and CDR2 is SNEGSKA (reference sequence). DNA of the CDR3: TGCAGTGCTAGAAAAAGCGGGAGAGGGCGAGAGACCCAGTACTTC. The encoded protein is CSARKSGRGRETQYF.